The clone carrying this T cell receptor beta chain was picked up a small number of times. The data are from a study of blood T cells in healthy people across ages. The authors isolated at least 6 million PBMCs per sample. V was pared by 4 bases and J by 7 bases, with 14 bases between. Germline CDR1 is SGHRS and CDR2 is YFSETQ. This CDR3 is 13 amino acids long. Then a second PCR, running about 6 to 12 cycles, was carried out with a sample-barcoded 5' primer and a J-beta primer mix. Every cDNA molecule carried a tag from a template-switch adaptor bearing 12 random nucleotides. TCRdb used MiXCR to reprocess the 5' RACE reads, holding one entry per CDR3 protein. The profile shows about 1,800,000 distinct CDR3 sequences, 28% of them singletons.

Sequencing was performed on blood. This clonotype was obtained from a woman aged 25 to 39 in good health. The V and J genes are TRBV5-1 and TRBJ1-1; unclear D gene. The CDR3 sequence: CASSVVLDGEAFF. As DNA, the CDR3 is TGCGCCAGCAGCGTGGTCCTGGACGGTGAAGCTTTCTTT.